The text below deals with one T cell receptor (beta chain). No antigen is known for it. This sample was taken from a study of shared clonotypes between healthy human individuals. Study findings and constraints: Depth of sequencing was expected to influence donor clonotype sharing. Tissue TCR repertoires likely differ from these blood-only repertoires.

Deep-level assay runs were performed. Profiling relied on immunoSEQ multiplex PCR, and the TCRdb table lists in-frame clones only, not all of them. The repertoire holds over 2 million clones, with over 85% as singletons. The germline V and J ends were trimmed by 0 bases and 8 bases, with 10 bases remaining between them. The CDR3 has 13 amino acids. CDR1 and CDR2 (germline): LNHNV, YYDKDF (reference sequence). Naive CD8 cells comprised CD45RO-negative, CCR7-positively selected cells, excluding terminally differentiated effector memory CD45RA+ cells. The sample taken for sequencing was naive CD8+ T cells sorted from blood. The source is a man aged 18 to 29 in good health. The genes are TRBV15 and TRBJ1-2; possibly TRBD1 for D (5 bases). This CDR3 reads CATSRDLGVGYTF. The CDR3 coding sequence is TGTGCCACCAGCAGAGATTTGGGGGTCGGCTACACCTTC.